This TCR beta chain was retrieved from a study of human T cells and chemical hapten exposure. This clonotype came up many times. Unseparated into fractions, whole blood served as the source from which total RNA was extracted. Per the germline V gene, CDR1 is SEHNR and CDR2 is FQNEAQ (reference sequence). The length of the CDR3 is 15 residues. V was cut by 2 bases and J by 4 bases, with 14 bases left in between. Individual cDNA molecules (in the library) carried attached unique molecular identifiers. Each CDR3 protein is one row after TCRdb ran MiXCR on the 5' RACE reads. The repertoire holds approximately 140,000 distinct CDR3 sequences, with around 4.1% as singletons.

The sequence derives from a female donor in good health. The chain couples TRBV7-9 to TRBJ1-1, with D perhaps TRBD1 (5 bases). The CDR3: CASSLLEAGSTEAFF. In DNA form, the CDR3 reads TGTGCCAGCAGCTTATTGGAGGCAGGGAGCACTGAAGCTTTCTTT.